Listed below are T cell receptor beta chains from one sample, sequenced in a study of blood T cells in healthy people across ages. Each CDR3 protein gets one entry after TCRdb re-called the 5' RACE reads with MiXCR. The sample gives around 1,000,000 distinct CDR3 sequences, approximately 25% of which show up once; approximately 0.71% is in the top ten. The sample was also reused in another study, on T cells of mothers and their children.

The sequenced sample consisted of blood. The origin of the receptors is a girl aged 2 to 9 in good health. The CDR3 runs from the conserved cysteine through the conserved F or W. Each record gives: CDR3 DNA, CDR3 protein, V gene, clone size, J gene, D gene. The D gene is left open where the match is weak. Clone sizes are given selectively: once, few, many, or a class where the clone is expanded.

TGTGCCAGCAGCTTATCTCGACTAGCGCCAGAGACCCAGTACTTC	CASSLSRLAPETQYF	TRBV7-2	NA	TRBJ2-5	TRBD2
TGTGCCAGCAGGAGAACAGGGGGCGCGCAAGGCTACACCTTC	CASRRTGGAQGYTF	TRBV12-3/TRBV12-4	few	TRBJ1-2	TRBD1
TGTGCCAGCAGCCGAGGGTCGAGCGGGAGGGTTGATGAGCAGTTCTTC	CASSRGSSGRVDEQFF	TRBV4-2	few	TRBJ2-1	TRBD2
TGCAGTGCTTCCCCGCCGGGTAGGCGAGAGACCCAGTACTTC	CSASPPGRRETQYF	TRBV20-1	NA	TRBJ2-5	NA
TGTGCCAGCAATTACTCTTCGGCAGGGAGGGGGTTCGAGCAGTACTTC	CASNYSSAGRGFEQYF	TRBV6-5	NA	TRBJ2-7	NA
TGTGCCAGCAGCCTCAGGCTGTTTGAAGCTTTCTTT	CASSLRLFEAFF	TRBV6-6	few	TRBJ1-1	NA
TGTGCCAGCAGCGGTACAACAGGTCCCGGGGAGCTGTTTTTT	CASSGTTGPGELFF	TRBV7-9	NA	TRBJ2-2	NA
TGCAGCGTTCCAGACTGGGATGGAAACACCATATATTTT	CSVPDWDGNTIYF	TRBV29-1	NA	TRBJ1-3	NA
TGCAGCGCTAGAGTGGCGAACCAAGAGACCCAGTGCTTC	CSARVANQETQCF	TRBV20-1	few	TRBJ2-5	NA
TGTGCCAGCGGAGATTCGACAGGGATGAACACTGAAGCTTTCTTT	CASGDSTGMNTEAFF	TRBV6-2/TRBV6-3	NA	TRBJ1-1	TRBD1
TGTGCCAGCAGCCAAGCGCCGGGACAGGTGTTCTACACCTTC	CASSQAPGQVFYTF	TRBV3-1	NA	TRBJ1-2	TRBD1
TGTGCCAGCAGCCAACAGAGGGTGGGAAGTGGCTACACCTTC	CASSQQRVGSGYTF	TRBV3-1	NA	TRBJ1-2	NA
TGTGCCAGCAGTGACTCACAGGGACAGGAGACCCAGTACTTC	CASSDSQGQETQYF	TRBV2	NA	TRBJ2-5	TRBD1
TGCAGCGTTTGGGCGGGGAACACTGAAGCTTTCTTT	CSVWAGNTEAFF	TRBV29-1	few	TRBJ1-1	NA
TGCGCCAGCAGTTACACCGTCTACGAGCAGTACTTC	CASSYTVYEQYF	TRBV6-2/TRBV6-3	NA	TRBJ2-7	NA
TGTGCCAGCAGCGCCAACCGGGACAGGGGGAATTCACCCCTCCACTTT	CASSANRDRGNSPLHF	TRBV9	NA	TRBJ1-6	TRBD1
TGCAGTGCTAGAGTTTCCGGGACAGGGCCTTACGAGCAGTACTTC	CSARVSGTGPYEQYF	TRBV20-1	NA	TRBJ2-7	TRBD1
TGTGCCAGTATGTTGGGCGACGGAGGCTACACCTTC	CASMLGDGGYTF	TRBV19	NA	TRBJ1-2	NA
TGCGCCAGCAGCCAAGATCTTAGGGACGAGCAGTACTTC	CASSQDLRDEQYF	TRBV4-3	few	TRBJ2-7	NA
TGTGCCAGTAGTATAGCTCAGACCTACGAGCAGTACTTC	CASSIAQTYEQYF	TRBV19	NA	TRBJ2-7	NA
TGTGCCATCACCGGAGGGGCAGAGGGAACAGATACGCAGTATTTT	CAITGGAEGTDTQYF	TRBV10-3	NA	TRBJ2-3	NA
TGCGCCAGCAGCCAAGATTCAGATTCCTACGAGCAGTACTTC	CASSQDSDSYEQYF	TRBV4-3	few	TRBJ2-7	NA
TGTGCCAGCAGGACTACTAGTTCGGAGACCCAGTACTTC	CASRTTSSETQYF	TRBV2	few	TRBJ2-5	NA
TGTGCCAGCAGTCGAGCCCCGGGGGGACCCCTTGGCGAGCAGTACTTC	CASSRAPGGPLGEQYF	TRBV12-3/TRBV12-4	NA	TRBJ2-7	TRBD2